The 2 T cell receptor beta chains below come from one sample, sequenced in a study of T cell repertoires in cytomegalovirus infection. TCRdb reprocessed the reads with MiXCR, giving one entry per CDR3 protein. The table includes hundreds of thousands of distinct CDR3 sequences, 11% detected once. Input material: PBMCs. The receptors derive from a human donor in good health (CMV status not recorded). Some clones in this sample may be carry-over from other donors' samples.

CDR3 protein: CASSLFYRGQTEAFF. DNA for the CDR3: TGTGCCAGCAGCTTATTTTACAGGGGGCAGACTGAAGCTTTCTTT. V gene TRBV7-2 combines with J gene TRBJ1-1; TRBD1 matches at 9 bases. The trim removed 2 bases at V and 5 bases at J, leaving 6 bases unmatched. The germline V gene has CDR1 SGHTA and CDR2 FQGNSA. The length of the CDR3 is 15 residues.

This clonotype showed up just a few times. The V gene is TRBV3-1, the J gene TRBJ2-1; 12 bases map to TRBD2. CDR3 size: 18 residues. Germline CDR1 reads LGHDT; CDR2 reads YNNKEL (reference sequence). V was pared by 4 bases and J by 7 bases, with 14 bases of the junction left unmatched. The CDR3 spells CASSPLHLTSGRGNEQFF. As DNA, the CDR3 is TGTGCCAGCAGCCCCCTCCACTTGACTAGCGGGAGAGGAAATGAGCAGTTCTTC.